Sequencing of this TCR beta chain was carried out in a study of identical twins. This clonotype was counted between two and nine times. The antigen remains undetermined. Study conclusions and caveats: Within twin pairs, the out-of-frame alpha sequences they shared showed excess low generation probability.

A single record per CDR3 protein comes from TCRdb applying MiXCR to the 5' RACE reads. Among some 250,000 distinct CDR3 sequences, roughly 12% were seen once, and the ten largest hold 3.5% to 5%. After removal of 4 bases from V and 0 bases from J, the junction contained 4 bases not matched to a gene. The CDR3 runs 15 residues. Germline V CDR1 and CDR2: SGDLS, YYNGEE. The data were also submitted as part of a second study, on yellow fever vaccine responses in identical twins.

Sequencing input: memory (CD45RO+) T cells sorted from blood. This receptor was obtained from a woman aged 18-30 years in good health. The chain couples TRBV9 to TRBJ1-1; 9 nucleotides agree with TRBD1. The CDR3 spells CASSPGQGLNTEAFF. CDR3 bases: TGTGCCAGCAGCCCCGGACAGGGGTTGAACACTGAAGCTTTCTTT.